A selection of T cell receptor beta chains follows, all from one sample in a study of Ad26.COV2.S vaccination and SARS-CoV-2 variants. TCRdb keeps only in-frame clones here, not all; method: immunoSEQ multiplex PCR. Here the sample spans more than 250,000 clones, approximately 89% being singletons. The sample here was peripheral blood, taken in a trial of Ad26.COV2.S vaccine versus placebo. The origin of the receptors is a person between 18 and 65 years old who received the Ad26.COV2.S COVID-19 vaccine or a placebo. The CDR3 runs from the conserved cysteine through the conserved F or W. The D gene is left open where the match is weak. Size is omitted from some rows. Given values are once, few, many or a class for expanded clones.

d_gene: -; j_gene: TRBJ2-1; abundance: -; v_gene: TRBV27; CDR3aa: CASSLPGIAYNEQFF; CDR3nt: TGTGCCAGCAGTTTGCCAGGGATTGCATACAATGAGCAGTTCTTC
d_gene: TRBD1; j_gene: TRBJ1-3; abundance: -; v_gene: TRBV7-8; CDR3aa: CASSLLDRASGNTIYF; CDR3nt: TGTGCCAGCAGCCTCTTAGACAGGGCCTCTGGAAACACCATATATTTT
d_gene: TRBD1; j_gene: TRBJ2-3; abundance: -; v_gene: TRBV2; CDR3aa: CANGQGTDTQYF; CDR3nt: TGTGCCAACGGACAGGGGACAGATACGCAGTATTTT
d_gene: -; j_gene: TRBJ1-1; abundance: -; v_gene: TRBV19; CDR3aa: CASTLWGTGTEAFF; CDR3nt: TGTGCCAGTACCCTATGGGGGACTGGCACTGAAGCTTTCTTT
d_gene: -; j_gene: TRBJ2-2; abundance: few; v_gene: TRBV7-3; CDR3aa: CASSLRPALNTGELFF; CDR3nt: TGTGCCAGCAGCTTAAGGCCTGCTCTGAACACCGGGGAGCTGTTTTTT
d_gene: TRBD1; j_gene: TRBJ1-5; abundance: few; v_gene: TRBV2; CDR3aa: CASRGQGAFNQPQHF; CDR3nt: TGTGCCAGCAGAGGACAGGGAGCCTTCAATCAGCCCCAGCATTTT
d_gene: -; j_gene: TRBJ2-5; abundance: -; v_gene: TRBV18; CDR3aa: CASSPLTSRETQYF; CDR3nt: TGTGCCAGCTCACCTTTAACTAGTAGGGAGACCCAGTACTTC
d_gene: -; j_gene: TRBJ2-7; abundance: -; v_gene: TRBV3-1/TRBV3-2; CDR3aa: CASSQEPVGEQYF; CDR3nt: TGTGCCAGCAGCCAAGAGCCGGTTGGCGAGCAGTACTTC
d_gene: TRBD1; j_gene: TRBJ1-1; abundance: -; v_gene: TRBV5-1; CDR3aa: CASSLVQGAWGTEAFF; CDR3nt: TGCGCCAGCAGCTTGGTTCAGGGGGCATGGGGTACTGAAGCTTTCTTT
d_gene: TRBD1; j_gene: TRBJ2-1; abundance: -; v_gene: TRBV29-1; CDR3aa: CSVGGTGGYYNEQFF; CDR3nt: TGCAGCGTTGGGGGGACAGGGGGATACTACAATGAGCAGTTCTTC
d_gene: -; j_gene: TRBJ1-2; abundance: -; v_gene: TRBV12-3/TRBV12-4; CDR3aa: CASSLDSYGYTF; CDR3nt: TGTGCCAGCAGTCTGGACAGTTATGGCTACACCTTC
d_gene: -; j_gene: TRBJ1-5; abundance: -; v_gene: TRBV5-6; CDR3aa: CASSQQGSQPQHF; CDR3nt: TGTGCCAGCAGCCAACAGGGAAGCCAGCCCCAGCATTTT
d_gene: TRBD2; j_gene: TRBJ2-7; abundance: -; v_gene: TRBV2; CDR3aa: CASNGGDYEQYF; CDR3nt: TGTGCCAGCAACGGGGGGGACTACGAGCAGTACTTC
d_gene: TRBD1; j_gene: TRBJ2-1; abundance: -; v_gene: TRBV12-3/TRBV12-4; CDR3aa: CASSPPTGPTQFF; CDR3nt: TGTGCCAGCAGCCCACCGACAGGGCCCACCCAATTCTTC
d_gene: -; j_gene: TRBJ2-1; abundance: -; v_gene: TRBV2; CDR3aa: CASSGGGSGDSSYNEQFF; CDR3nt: TGTGCCAGCAGTGGAGGGGGTAGCGGTGATAGCTCCTACAATGAGCAGTTCTTC
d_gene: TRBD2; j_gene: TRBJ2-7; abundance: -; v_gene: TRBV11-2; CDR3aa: CASSYSGILYEQYF; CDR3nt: TGTGCCAGCAGCTATAGCGGGATTCTCTACGAGCAGTACTTC
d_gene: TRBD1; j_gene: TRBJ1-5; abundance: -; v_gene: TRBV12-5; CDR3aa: CASARDRGDNSNQPQHF; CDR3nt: TGTGCTAGTGCCCGGGACAGGGGAGATAATAGCAATCAGCCCCAGCATTTT
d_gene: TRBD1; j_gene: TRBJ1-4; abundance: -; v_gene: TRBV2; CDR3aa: CASSEADRTTTNEKLFF; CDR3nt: TGTGCCAGCAGTGAAGCGGACAGGACTACAACTAATGAAAAACTGTTTTTT
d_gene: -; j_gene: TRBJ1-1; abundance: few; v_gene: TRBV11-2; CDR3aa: CASSVKGPLAFF; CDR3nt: TGTGCCAGCAGCGTCAAGGGCCCCCTGGCTTTCTTT
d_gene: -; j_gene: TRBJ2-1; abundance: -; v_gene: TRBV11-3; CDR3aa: CARRGSSYNEQFF; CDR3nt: TGTGCCAGACGGGGGAGTTCCTACAATGAGCAGTTCTTC
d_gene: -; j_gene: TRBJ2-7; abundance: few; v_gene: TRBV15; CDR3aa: CATSRDRVTYEQYF; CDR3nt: TGTGCCACCAGCAGAGATAGGGTCACCTACGAGCAGTACTTC
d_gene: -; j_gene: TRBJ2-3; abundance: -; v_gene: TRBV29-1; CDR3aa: CSVGGATDTQYF; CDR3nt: TGCAGCGTTGGTGGGGCGACAGATACGCAGTATTTT
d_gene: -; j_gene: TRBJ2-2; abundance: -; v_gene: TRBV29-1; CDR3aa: CSVDSGRKNTGELFF; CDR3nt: TGCAGCGTTGATTCCGGCAGAAAGAACACCGGGGAGCTGTTTTTT
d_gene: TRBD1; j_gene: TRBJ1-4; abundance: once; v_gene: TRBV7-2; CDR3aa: CASSLAVKGAQEKLFF; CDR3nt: TGTGCCAGCAGCTTAGCGGTGAAGGGGGCGCAAGAAAAACTGTTTTTT
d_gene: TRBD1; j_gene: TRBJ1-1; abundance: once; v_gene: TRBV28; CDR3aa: CASSAPTGFEAFF; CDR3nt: TGTGCCAGCAGTGCCCCGACAGGGTTTGAAGCTTTCTTT
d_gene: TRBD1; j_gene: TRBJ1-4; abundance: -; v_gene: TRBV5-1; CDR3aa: CASSPGQGYEKLFF; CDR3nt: TGCGCCAGCAGTCCGGGACAGGGATATGAAAAACTGTTTTTT
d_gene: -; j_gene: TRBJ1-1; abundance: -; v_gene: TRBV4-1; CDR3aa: CASSHRDMNTEAFF; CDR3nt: TGCGCCAGCAGCCACAGGGACATGAACACTGAAGCTTTCTTT
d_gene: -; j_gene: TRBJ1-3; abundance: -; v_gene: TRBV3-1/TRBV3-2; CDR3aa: CASSQDSFSGNTIYF; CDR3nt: TGTGCCAGCAGCCAAGACAGCTTCTCTGGAAACACCATATATTTT
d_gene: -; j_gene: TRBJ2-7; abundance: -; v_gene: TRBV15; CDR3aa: CATSSDSSYEQYF; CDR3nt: TGTGCCACCAGCAGCGACAGCTCCTACGAGCAGTACTTC
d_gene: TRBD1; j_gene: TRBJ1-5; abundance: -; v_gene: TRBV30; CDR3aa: CACSRQGARGNQPQHF; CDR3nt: TGTGCCTGCTCGAGACAGGGGGCGAGGGGAAATCAGCCCCAGCATTTT
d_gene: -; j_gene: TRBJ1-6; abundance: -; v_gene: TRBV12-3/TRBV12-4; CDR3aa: CASSLWGSPLHF; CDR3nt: TGTGCCAGCAGTTTATGGGGTTCACCCCTCCACTTT
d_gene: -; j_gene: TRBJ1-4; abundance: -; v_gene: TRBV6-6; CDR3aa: CASSDRAPGEKLFF; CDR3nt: TGTGCCAGCAGCGACCGGGCTCCCGGGGAAAAACTGTTTTTT